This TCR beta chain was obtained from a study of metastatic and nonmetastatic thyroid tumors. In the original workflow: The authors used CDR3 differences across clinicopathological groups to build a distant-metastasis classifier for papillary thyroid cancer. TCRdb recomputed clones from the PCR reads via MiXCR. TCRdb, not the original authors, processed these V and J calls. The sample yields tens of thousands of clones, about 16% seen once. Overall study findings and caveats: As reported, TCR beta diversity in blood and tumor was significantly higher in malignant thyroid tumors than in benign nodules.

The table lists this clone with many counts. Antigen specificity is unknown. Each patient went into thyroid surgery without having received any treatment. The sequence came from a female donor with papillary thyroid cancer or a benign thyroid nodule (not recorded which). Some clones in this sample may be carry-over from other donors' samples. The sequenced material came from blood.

The CDR3 region is CASSLGGSNQPQHF. Written as DNA, the CDR3 is TGTGCCAGCAGCTTAGGGGGTAGCAATCAGCCCCAGCATTTT. The chain recombines TRBV11-2 with TRBJ1-5; no definite D call. Trimming removed 1 base from V and 0 bases from J, with 4 bases in between. Germline V gene sequence: CDR1 SGHAT, CDR2 FQNNGV. The CDR3 consists of 14 residues.